The 20 T cell receptor beta chains reported below all come from one sample, sequenced in a study of neurological immune-mediated disorders. TCRdb re-called the 5' RACE reads with MiXCR, one entry per CDR3 protein. The sample records approximately 40,000 distinct CDR3 sequences, roughly 12% being singletons. Source material: PBMCs. Source of these receptors: a female donor in good health.

The V and J genes are TRBV24-1 and TRBJ2-1; unclear D gene. The V gene lost 3 bases and the J gene lost 8 bases, with 10 bases spanning the gap. CDR3 size: 13 residues. The germline V gene encodes CDR1 KGHDR and CDR2 SFDVKD. The CDR3 DNA sequence: TGTGCCACCAGTGATCCATGGGTGGATGAGCAGTTCTTC. Its protein product is CATSDPWVDEQFF.

This clonotype was counted at least ten times. V gene TRBV5-1 combines with J gene TRBJ2-3, with D perhaps TRBD2 (5 bases). CDR3 length: 15 amino acids. Germline loops: CDR1 SGHRS, CDR2 YFSETQ. V was pared by 2 bases and J by 6 bases, with 16 bases between. CDR3 region: CASSLRTGRGDTQYF. DNA of the CDR3: TGCGCCAGCAGCTTACGTACTGGGAGAGGGGATACGCAGTATTTT.

In its sample, this clonotype was seen once. The chain couples TRBV9 to TRBJ2-1, with D possibly called TRBD1 or TRBD2 (5 bases each). Trimming removed 1 base at V and 4 bases at J, with 9 bases between. The CDR3 consists of 14 residues. Germline V gene lookup returns CDR1 SGDLS and CDR2 YYNGEE. CDR3 nucleotides: TGTGCCAGCAGCGTACAGGGCGGGTACAATGAGCAGTTCTTC. Residues: CASSVQGGYNEQFF. Combining the CDR3 with reference TRBV9 and TRBJ2-1 gives the whole variable domain DSGVTQTPKHLITATGQRVTLRCSPRSGDLSVYWYQQSLDQGLQFLIQYYNGEERAKGNILERFSAQQFPDLHSELNLSSLELGDSALYFCASSVQGGYNEQFFGPGTRLTVL.

In its sample, this clonotype was seen many times. The chain recombines TRBV28 with TRBJ1-1, with D perhaps matching TRBD1 (6 bases). In germline, CDR1 is MDHEN, CDR2 SYDVKM. CDR3 length: 15 amino acids. The germline V and J ends were trimmed by 6 bases and 1 base, with 15 bases remaining between them. The DNA for the CDR3 is TGTGCCAGCAGCCCAGGTGTAGGGGGGAACACTGAAGCTTTCTTT. Amino acids: CASSPGVGGNTEAFF.

Regarding this clonotype: A read error may explain this, as a much larger clone is one base away. The rearrangement uses TRBV5-1 and TRBJ2-7; D is unclear. Trimming removed 3 bases from V and 2 bases from J, with 15 bases in between. This CDR3 has 15 residues. CDR1 is SGHRS and CDR2 is YFSETQ in the germline V gene. CDR3 residues: CASSYSVSLPYEQYF. As DNA, the CDR3 is TGCGCCAGCAGCTACTCTGTTTCTCTCCCCTACGAGCAGTACTTC.

On this clonotype itself: Its ends do not fully match the called genes, so a read error is possible. The V call is TRBV5-1, the J call TRBJ2-7, with TRBD2 as a possible D gene (5 bases). Germline loops: CDR1 SGHRS, CDR2 YFSETQ. The CDR3 sequence is 16 residues long. CDR3 protein: CTSSLRAGGQMDEQYF. CDR3 coding DNA: TGCACCAGCAGCTTGAGGGCTGGCGGCCAGATGGACGAGCAGTACTTC.

This clonotype has just a few counts. The chain links TRBV6-4 to TRBJ2-6, with D perhaps matching TRBD2 (5 bases). The CDR3 is 16 amino acids. The V end lost 3 bases, the J end lost 3 bases, and 12 bases lay between the germline ends. CDR1 and CDR2 from the germline V gene are MRHNA and SNTAGT. The CDR3 here is CASSEQLEGGANVLTF. The DNA for the CDR3 is TGTGCCAGCAGTGAACAACTCGAGGGTGGGGCCAACGTCCTGACTTTC.

This clonotype was seen ten or more times. The rearrangement uses TRBV12-3 or TRBV12-4 and TRBJ2-5; D may be TRBD1 (5 bases). V dropped 2 bases and J dropped 5 bases, with 9 bases sitting between them. CDR3 length equals 13 residues. CDR3 in amino acids: CASSLWGPETQYF. As DNA, the CDR3 is TGTGCCAGCAGTTTATGGGGCCCGGAGACCCAGTACTTC.

This clonotype appeared many times. The rearrangement joins TRBV6-1 to TRBJ2-7; D is perhaps TRBD1 (5 bases). This CDR3 comprises 13 residues. V was shortened by 6 bases and J by 7 bases, with 16 bases between the two germline ends. From germline, CDR1 is MNHNS and CDR2 SASEGT. CDR3 sequence (DNA): TGTGCCAGCAGCGCAACCTCTAGGACAGAGCAGTACTTC. Amino acids: CASSATSRTEQYF.

Concerning this clonotype itself: One junction end does not reproduce the germline sequence, and a read error may be involved. This chain uses TRBV20-1 with TRBJ2-2; TRBD2 is a possible D gene (6 bases). CDR1 and CDR2 from the germline V gene are DFQATT and SNEGSKA (reference sequence). CDR3 length equals 16 residues. The CDR3 protein is CSARDLASVDGGEQFF. DNA of the CDR3: TGCAGTGCTAGAGATCTGGCTAGCGTGGATGGCGGGGAGCAGTTTTTT.

This clonotype was recorded many times. This sequence joins TRBV5-1 and TRBJ2-7; the D call may be TRBD1 or TRBD2 (5 bases each). Germline V CDR1 and CDR2: SGHRS, YFSETQ. Trimming stripped 0 bases from V and 7 bases from J, with 14 bases between. This CDR3 has 14 amino acids. In DNA, the CDR3 is TGCGCCAGCAGCTTGGACGGGGCCCAGATGGAGCAGTACTTC. The encoded protein is CASSLDGAQMEQYF.

This clonotype has ten or more counts. The rearrangement uses TRBV5-6 and TRBJ1-1; D is perhaps TRBD1 (5 bases). V was trimmed by 1 base and J by 3 bases, leaving 16 bases between them. This CDR3 region has 16 residues. Germline V CDR1 and CDR2: SGHDT, YYEEEE. CDR3 in amino acids: CASSLRVGRADTEAFF. CDR3 DNA: TGTGCCAGCAGCTTGAGGGTGGGCAGGGCTGACACTGAAGCTTTCTTT.

The sample holds many counts of this clonotype. This chain links TRBV5-6 with TRBJ1-1, with D hard to call. This CDR3 region has 12 residues. Germline assignment: CDR1 SGHDT and CDR2 YYEEEE. The V end was cut by 2 bases, the J end by 5 bases, with 7 bases between. The CDR3: CASSLPSTEAFF. The DNA for the CDR3 is TGTGCCAGCAGCTTACCGAGTACTGAAGCTTTCTTT.

This clonotype was detected ten times or more. The chain employs TRBV5-1 and TRBJ1-2, with a weak D call TRBD1 (6 bases). The V gene lost 0 bases and the J gene lost 4 bases, with 10 bases spanning the gap. Germline-derived CDR1 and CDR2 are SGHRS and YFSETQ. The CDR3 sequence is 14 residues long. The CDR3: CASSLGDNLYGYTF. For the CDR3, the DNA is TGCGCCAGCAGCTTGGGGGACAACCTCTATGGCTACACCTTC.

This clonotype was seen many times. The rearrangement joins TRBV9 to TRBJ2-5; D might be TRBD1 (5 bases). This CDR3 is 15 amino acids long. Deletions cut 0 bases from V and 2 bases from J, with 11 bases between. Germline V lookup: CDR1 SGDLS, CDR2 YYNGEE. CDR3 sequence reads: CASSVGGRVQETQYF. The CDR3 region has the DNA TGTGCCAGCAGCGTAGGGGGCAGGGTACAAGAGACCCAGTACTTC.

This clonotype was seen at least ten times. The chain joins TRBV7-9 to TRBJ1-6, with 9 bases matching TRBD1. Germline CDR1 reads SEHNR; CDR2 reads FQNEAQ (reference sequence). The length of the CDR3 is 16 residues. V shed 5 bases and J 9 bases; nucleotides not matched to a gene: 11. The CDR3: CASSPTTGGMGSPLHF. The CDR3 coding sequence is TGTGCCAGCAGCCCGACGACAGGGGGAATGGGTTCACCCCTCCACTTT. Combining the CDR3 with reference TRBV7-9 and TRBJ1-6 gives the whole variable domain DTGVSQNPRHKITKRGQNVTFRCDPISEHNRLYWYRQTLGQGPEFLTYFQNEAQLEKSRLLSDRFSAERPKGSFSTLEIQRTEQGDSAMYLCASSPTTGGMGSPLHFGNGTRLTVT.

This clonotype was seen repeatedly, ten times or more. The gene calls are TRBV5-1 and TRBJ2-7; D tentatively reads TRBD1 or TRBD2 (5 bases each). The CDR3 length is 15 residues. CDR1 is SGHRS, CDR2 YFSETQ, per germline. V was pared by 2 bases and J by 6 bases, with 18 bases between. CDR3 nucleotide sequence: TGCGCCAGCAGCTTTAGGAGAGGGGATTCGGGCGAGCAGTACTTC. It translates to CASSFRRGDSGEQYF.

This clonotype was seen at least ten times. This chain links TRBV2 with TRBJ1-1; the D gene is possibly TRBD1 (5 bases). In germline, CDR1 is SNHLY, CDR2 FYNNEI. This CDR3 region has 13 residues. V was shortened by 6 bases and J by 4 bases, with 12 bases between the two germline ends. The CDR3 region is CASRRDHSTEAFF. CDR3 coding DNA: TGTGCCAGCAGGAGGGACCACTCCACTGAAGCTTTCTTT. Supplemented by reference TRBV2 and TRBJ1-1, the full variable domain reads EPEVTQTPSHQVTQMGQEVILRCVPISNHLYFYWYRQILGQKVEFLVSFYNNEISEKSEIFDDQFSVERPDGSNFTLKIRSTKLEDSAMYFCASRRDHSTEAFFGQGTRLTVV.

The chain has TRBV12-3 or TRBV12-4 and TRBJ2-1, with 7 bases matching TRBD2. V shed 1 base and J 8 bases; nucleotides not matched to a gene: 5. This CDR3 has 14 amino acids. The DNA for the CDR3 is TGTGCCAGCAGTTTAGGAGCACTAGCGCATGAGCAGTTCTTC. Its protein product is CASSLGALAHEQFF.

This clonotype was counted ten times or more. This chain links TRBV11-2 with TRBJ2-3, with TRBD1 matching over 7 bases. Germline assignment: CDR1 SGHAT and CDR2 FQNNGV. V gave up 5 bases and J gave up 3 bases; unmatched junction bases: 8. CDR3 size: 15 residues. The CDR3 protein is CASSKTGVGTDTQYF. The CDR3 nucleotides read TGTGCCAGCAGCAAAACAGGGGTTGGGACAGATACGCAGTATTTT.